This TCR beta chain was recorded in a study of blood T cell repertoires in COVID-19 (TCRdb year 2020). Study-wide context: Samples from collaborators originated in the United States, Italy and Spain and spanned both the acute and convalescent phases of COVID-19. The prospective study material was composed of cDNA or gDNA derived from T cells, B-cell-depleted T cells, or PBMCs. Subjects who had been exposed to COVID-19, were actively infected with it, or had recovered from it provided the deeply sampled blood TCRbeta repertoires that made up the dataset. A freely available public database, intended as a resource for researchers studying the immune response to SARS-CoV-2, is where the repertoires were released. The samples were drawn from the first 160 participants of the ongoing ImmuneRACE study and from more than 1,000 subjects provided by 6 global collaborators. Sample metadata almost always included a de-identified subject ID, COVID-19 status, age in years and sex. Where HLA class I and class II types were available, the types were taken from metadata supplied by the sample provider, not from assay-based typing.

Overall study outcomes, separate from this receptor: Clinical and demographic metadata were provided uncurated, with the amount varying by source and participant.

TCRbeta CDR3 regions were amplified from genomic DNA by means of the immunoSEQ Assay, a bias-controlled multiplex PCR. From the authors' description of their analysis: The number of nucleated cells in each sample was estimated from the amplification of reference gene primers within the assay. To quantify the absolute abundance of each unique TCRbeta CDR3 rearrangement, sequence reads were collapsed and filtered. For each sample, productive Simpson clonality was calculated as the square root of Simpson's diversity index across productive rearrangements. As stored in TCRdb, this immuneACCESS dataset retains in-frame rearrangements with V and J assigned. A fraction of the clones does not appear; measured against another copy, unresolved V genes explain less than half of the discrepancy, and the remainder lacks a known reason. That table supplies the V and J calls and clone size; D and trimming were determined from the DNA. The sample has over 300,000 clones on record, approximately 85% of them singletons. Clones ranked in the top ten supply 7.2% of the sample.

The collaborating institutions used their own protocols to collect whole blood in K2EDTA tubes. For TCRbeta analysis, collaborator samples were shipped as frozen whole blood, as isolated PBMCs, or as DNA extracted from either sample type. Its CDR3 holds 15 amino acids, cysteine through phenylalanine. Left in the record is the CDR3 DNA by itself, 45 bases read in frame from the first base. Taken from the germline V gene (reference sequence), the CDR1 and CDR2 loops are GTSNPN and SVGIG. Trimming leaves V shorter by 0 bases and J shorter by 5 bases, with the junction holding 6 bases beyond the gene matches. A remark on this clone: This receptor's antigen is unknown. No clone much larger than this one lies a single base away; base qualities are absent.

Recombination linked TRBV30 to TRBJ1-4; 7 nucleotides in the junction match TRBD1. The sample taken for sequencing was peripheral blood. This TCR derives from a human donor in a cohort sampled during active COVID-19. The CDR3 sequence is CAWSVLGTENEKLFF. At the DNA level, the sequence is TGTGCCTGGAGTGTACTTGGGACAGAAAATGAAAAACTGTTTTTT.